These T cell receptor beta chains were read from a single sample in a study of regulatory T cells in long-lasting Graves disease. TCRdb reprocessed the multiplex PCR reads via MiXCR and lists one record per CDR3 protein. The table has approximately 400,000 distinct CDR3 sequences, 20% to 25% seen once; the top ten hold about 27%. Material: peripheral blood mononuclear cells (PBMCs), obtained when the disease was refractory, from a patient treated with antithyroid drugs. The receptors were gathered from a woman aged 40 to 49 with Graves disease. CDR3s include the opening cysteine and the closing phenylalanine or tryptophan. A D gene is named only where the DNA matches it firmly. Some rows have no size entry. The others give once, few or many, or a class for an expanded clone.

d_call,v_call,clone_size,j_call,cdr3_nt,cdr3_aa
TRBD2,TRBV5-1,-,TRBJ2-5,TGCGCCAGCAGCTTCCGCCTAGCGGCCTTTCAAGAGACCCAGTACTTC,CASSFRLAAFQETQYF
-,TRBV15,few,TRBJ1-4,TGTGCCACCAGCAGAATGCCCAGATCTGAAAAACTGTTTTTT,CATSRMPRSEKLFF
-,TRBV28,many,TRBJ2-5,TGTGCCAGCAGTTCGGACAGAAGGGGCCAAGAGACCCAGTACTTC,CASSSDRRGQETQYF
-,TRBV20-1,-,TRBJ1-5,TGCAGTGCCTCGAACTGGGGGCCCCAGCATTTT,CSASNWGPQHF
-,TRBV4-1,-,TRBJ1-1,TGCGCCAGCAGCCAAGAATTTGGGGGGGTTTATACTGAAGCTTTCTTT,CASSQEFGGVYTEAFF
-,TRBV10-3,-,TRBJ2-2,TGTGCCATCAGTGAACAGGGTATTCAGAACACCGGGGAGCTGTTTTTT,CAISEQGIQNTGELFF
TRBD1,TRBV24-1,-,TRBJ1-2,TGTGCCACCAGTTGGACAGGGGGAATTGGCTACACCTTC,CATSWTGGIGYTF
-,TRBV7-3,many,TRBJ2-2,TGTGCCAGCAGCTTAAACGGGGGAGCGAACACCGGGGAGCTGTTTTTT,CASSLNGGANTGELFF
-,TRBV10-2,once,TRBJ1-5,TGCGCCAGCAGTGAGTCGAGGGGGGTAGGTGGTCGGCCCCAGCATTTT,CASSESRGVGGRPQHF
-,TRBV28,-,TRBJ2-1,TGTGCCAGCAGTCGTCCGCTTGTCCGGCGCAATGAGCAGTTCTTC,CASSRPLVRRNEQFF
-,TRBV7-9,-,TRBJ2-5,TGTGCCAGCAGCTTAGGTGTGGGGTTGGAGACCCAGTACTTC,CASSLGVGLETQYF
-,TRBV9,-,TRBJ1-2,TGTGCCAGCAGCGCCGAACAAGGACAGAAACCTAACTATGGCTACACCTTC,CASSAEQGQKPNYGYTF
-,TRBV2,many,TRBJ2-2,TGTGCCAGCAGTGAAGACTCAGACACCGGGGAGCTGTTTTTT,CASSEDSDTGELFF
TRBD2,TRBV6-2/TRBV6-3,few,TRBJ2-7,TGTGCCAGCAGTTATGCGTCTAGCGGGAGTTACGAGCAGTACTTC,CASSYASSGSYEQYF
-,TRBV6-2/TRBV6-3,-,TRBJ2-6,TGTGCCAGCAGTTACACTACCTTATGGGGGGCCAACGTCCTGACTTTC,CASSYTTLWGANVLTF
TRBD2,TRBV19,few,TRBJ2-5,TGTGCCAGTAACACACCGGGGACTAGCGGACAAGAGACCCAGTACTTC,CASNTPGTSGQETQYF
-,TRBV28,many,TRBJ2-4,TGTGCCAGCAGACCTCTGGGGCAGGCGCCGGGGAGCAAAAACATTCAGTACTTC,CASRPLGQAPGSKNIQYF
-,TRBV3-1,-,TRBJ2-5,TGTGCCAGCAGCCAATCCGACGAAGAGACCCAGTACTTC,CASSQSDEETQYF
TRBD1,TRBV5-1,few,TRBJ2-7,TGCGCCAGCAGCTCGACAGGGGTTGGCTACGAGCAGTACTTC,CASSSTGVGYEQYF
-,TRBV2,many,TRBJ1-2,TGTGCCAGCAGTGTTTCCGAGGTTGCAGGGCGCTATGGCTACACCTTC,CASSVSEVAGRYGYTF
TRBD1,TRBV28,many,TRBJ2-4,TGTGCCAGCAGCTCCGGAATAACGGGACAGGGGGCTGAGAAAAACATTCAGTACTTC,CASSSGITGQGAEKNIQYF
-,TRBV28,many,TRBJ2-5,TGTGCCAGCAATCCTACCAACCAAGAGACCCAGTACTTC,CASNPTNQETQYF
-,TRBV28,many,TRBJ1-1,TGTGCCAGCAGTATTGACAGGGAAGCTTTCTTT,CASSIDREAFF
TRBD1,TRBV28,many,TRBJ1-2,TGTGCCAGCAGGCGACAGGGAGGCGGCTACACCTTC,CASRRQGGGYTF
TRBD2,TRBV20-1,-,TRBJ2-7,TGCAGTGCTACCTTAGGGGGACTAGCGGAGACAAAAAGATTTACCTCCTACGAGCAGTACTTC,CSATLGGLAETKRFTSYEQYF
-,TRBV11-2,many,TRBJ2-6,TGTGCCAGCAGCTTGATCCAGGCTCGAGCTGGGGCCAACGTCCTGACTTTC,CASSLIQARAGANVLTF
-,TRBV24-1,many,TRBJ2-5,TGTGCCACCAGTGATAACGCCGTGGAGACCCAGTACTTC,CATSDNAVETQYF
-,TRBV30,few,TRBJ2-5,TGTGCCTGGAGTCGCGTCCAAGAGACCCAGTACTTC,CAWSRVQETQYF
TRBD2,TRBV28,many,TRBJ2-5,TGTGCCAGCGTCCGCGGGGGACTGCAAGAGACCCAGTACTTC,CASVRGGLQETQYF
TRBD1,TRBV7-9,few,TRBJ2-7,TGTGCCAGCAGCTCAACCTTGGACAGGGCCTACGAGCAGTACTTC,CASSSTLDRAYEQYF
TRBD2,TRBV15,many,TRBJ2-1,TGTGCCACCAGCAACATGGGACTAGCGGGAGGTGGCTACAATGAGCAGTTCTTC,CATSNMGLAGGGYNEQFF
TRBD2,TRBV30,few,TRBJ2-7,TGTGCCTGGAGGGGACCGGGACTAGCCTTCGAGCAGTACTTC,CAWRGPGLAFEQYF
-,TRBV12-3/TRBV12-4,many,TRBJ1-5,TGTGCCAGCAGACCTAATACAGGGAGCAATCAGCCCCAGCATTTT,CASRPNTGSNQPQHF
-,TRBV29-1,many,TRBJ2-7,TGCAGCGTTGTGTGGGAGCCGCAGTACGAGCAGTACTTC,CSVVWEPQYEQYF
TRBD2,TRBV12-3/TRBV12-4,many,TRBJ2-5,TGTGCCAGCAGTTTACAAAGCGGGGGCAAAGAGACCCAGTACTTC,CASSLQSGGKETQYF
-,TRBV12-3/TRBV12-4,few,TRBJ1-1,TGTGCCAGCAGTCCACACTACAGGGCCCCAACTGAAGCTTTCTTT,CASSPHYRAPTEAFF
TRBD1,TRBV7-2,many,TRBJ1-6,TGTGCCAGCAGCTTAATTGGGACAGGGTACTCACCCCTCCACTTT,CASSLIGTGYSPLHF
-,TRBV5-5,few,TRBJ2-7,TGTGCCAGCAGCCATGAAGGTTTCAGCTCCTACGAGCAGTACTTC,CASSHEGFSSYEQYF
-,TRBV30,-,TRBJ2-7,TGTGCCTGGAGCGCTCGGGTGGAGCAGTACTTC,CAWSARVEQYF
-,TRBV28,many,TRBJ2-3,TGTGCCAGCAGTTTTCTTGACAGCGACAGCACAGATACGCAGTATTTT,CASSFLDSDSTDTQYF
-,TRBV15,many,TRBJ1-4,TGTGCCACCAGCAGAGAGGCAGGTGTGGCTGAAAAACTGTTTTTT,CATSREAGVAEKLFF
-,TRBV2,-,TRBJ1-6,TGTGCCAGCAGCTTCACCTTTGGTTCACCCCTCCACTTT,CASSFTFGSPLHF
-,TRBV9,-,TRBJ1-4,TGTGCCAGCAGCGTATCACCGGGGGGCGAGGGAGAAAAACTGTTTTTT,CASSVSPGGEGEKLFF
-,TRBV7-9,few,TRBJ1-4,TGTGCCAGCAGCTTAGCTAGGTCGACGGAGGAGGAAAGGGAAAAACTGTTTTTT,CASSLARSTEEEREKLFF
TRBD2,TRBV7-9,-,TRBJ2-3,TGTGCCAGAACTAGCGAACGGGATCCAGATACGCAGTATTTT,CARTSERDPDTQYF
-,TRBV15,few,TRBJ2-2,TGTGCCACCAGCAGAGACCGTTGGAACACCGGGGAGCTGTTTTTT,CATSRDRWNTGELFF
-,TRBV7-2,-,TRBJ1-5,TGTGCCAGCAGCTTAGCATGGGGGGGCAATCAGCCCCAGCATTTT,CASSLAWGGNQPQHF
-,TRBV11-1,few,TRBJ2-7,TGTGCCAGCAGCCCGGCCGCCTTAGGGGATGGTTTTTCCTACGAGCAGTACTTC,CASSPAALGDGFSYEQYF
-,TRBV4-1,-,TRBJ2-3,TGCGCCAGCAGCCTAGAGCAGTCAGATACGCAGTATTTT,CASSLEQSDTQYF